The entry below describes one T cell receptor beta chain. Its cognate antigen is unknown. This specimen comes from a study of graft-versus-host responses after intestinal transplantation. Overall study context: As for transplant type, recipients had multivisceral, liver-intestinal, or isolated intestinal grafts. Induction with anti-thymocyte globulin, then tacrolimus and steroids for around three years, was given to all recipients.

TCRdb's table, derived via immunoSEQ multiplex PCR, lists solely in-frame clones and lacks some. The sample lists just under 85,000 clones, approximately 90% occurring once. Study observations and caveats: The authors found GvH clones in recipient marrow, some appearing first in ileum or blood.

Trimming took off 0 bases at V and 4 bases at J, with 9 bases between the two ends. Germline values: CDR1 SGHKS, CDR2 YYEKEE (reference sequence). The CDR3 covers 14 residues. This clonotype originated in a human donor who was the organ donor for an intestinal transplant. The chain carries TRBV5-5 and TRBJ2-3; D may be TRBD1 or TRBD2 (5 bases each). Sequencing used unstimulated CD8+ T cells sorted from spleen or lymph node cells, obtained before transplant. CDR3 sequence reads: CASSLVGEADTQYF. CDR3 in DNA: TGTGCCAGCAGCTTGGTGGGGGAAGCAGATACGCAGTATTTT.